These 19 T cell receptor beta chains came from one sample sequenced in a study of early T cells in non-severe SARS-CoV-2 infection. TCRdb used MiXCR to reprocess the 5' RACE reads, holding one entry per CDR3 protein. The data show roughly 71,000 distinct CDR3 sequences, with less than 15% seen just once and approximately 5% held by the top ten. The sample taken for sequencing was whole blood. The source of these receptors is an adult who was a healthcare worker with PCR-confirmed SARS-CoV-2 infection or an uninfected control (not recorded which).

This clonotype occurred once. The rearrangement joins TRBV12-3 or TRBV12-4 to TRBJ2-7, with a weak D call TRBD1 (5 bases). V was shortened by 6 bases and J by 2 bases, with 11 bases between the two germline ends. The CDR3 length is 13 residues. The CDR3 spells CASRTDKAYEQYF. The CDR3 DNA reads TGTGCCAGCAGAACGGACAAAGCCTACGAGCAGTACTTC.

This clonotype showed up just once. The gene calls are TRBV27 and TRBJ1-5; 7 bases are shared with TRBD1. This CDR3 contains 15 residues. J gave up 5 bases and V 2 bases, and 6 bases lay outside the gene matches. CDR1 is MNHEY, CDR2 SMNVEV, per germline (reference sequence). In DNA, the CDR3 is TGTGCCAGCAGTTTACTAGAGGGGGCACATCAGCCCCAGCATTTT. Translating gives CASSLLEGAHQPQHF.

In this sample, this clonotype turned up a few times. The chain combines TRBV5-4 with TRBJ2-1; 9 nucleotides align to TRBD1. The CDR3 totals 16 residues. The germline V gene encodes CDR1 SGHNT and CDR2 YYREEE (reference sequence). V shed 4 bases, J shed 8 bases, and the junction held 13 bases outside the gene matches. This CDR3 reads CASSPVGTGLLDEQFF. DNA for the CDR3: TGTGCCAGCAGCCCCGTGGGGACAGGGCTTTTGGATGAGCAGTTCTTC.

The chain has TRBV4-2 and TRBJ2-1, with 10 bases fitting TRBD2. The CDR3 runs to 20 residues. Per the germline V gene, CDR1 is LGHNA and CDR2 is YNFKEQ. V was clipped by 2 bases and J by 0 bases; unmatched bases: 13. The DNA of the CDR3 is TGTGCCAGCAGCCAAAGGCCCATGGGACTAGCGTCGAGCTCCTACAATGAGCAGTTCTTC. Translating gives CASSQRPMGLASSSYNEQFF.

The rearrangement joins TRBV19 to TRBJ2-1, with D perhaps TRBD2 (5 bases). The germline V and J ends were trimmed by 4 bases and 13 bases, with 17 bases remaining between them. From germline, CDR1 is LNHDA and CDR2 SQIVND (reference sequence). The CDR3 contains 13 residues. CDR3 sequence: CASSNGLGLAQFF. The CDR3 bases are TGTGCCAGTAGTAACGGGTTAGGGCTAGCCCAGTTCTTC. The full variable domain, in which reference TRBV19 and TRBJ2-1 provide the parts outside the CDR3, is DGGITQSPKYLFRKEGQNVTLSCEQNLNHDAMYWYRQDPGQGLRLIYYSQIVNDFQKGDIAEGYSVSREKKESFPLTVTSAQKNPTAFYLCASSNGLGLAQFFGPGTRLTVL.

The chain links TRBV7-9 to TRBJ1-5; tentative D call: TRBD1 (5 bases). Trimming stripped 2 bases from V and 2 bases from J, with 10 bases between. Germline V gene sequence: CDR1 SEHNR, CDR2 FQNEAQ (reference sequence). CDR3 length: 15 amino acids. CDR3 bases: TGTGCCAGCAGCTTAAGCAGGGTTCGCAATCAGCCCCAGCATTTT. Its translation: CASSLSRVRNQPQHF.

Comment on this clonotype: A much larger clone lies a single base off, so this may be a read error. The chain carries TRBV3-1 and TRBJ2-1; no clear D. The germline CDR1 and CDR2 sequences are LGHDT and YNNKEL (reference sequence). This CDR3 has 15 amino acids. The CDR3 DNA reads as TGTGTCAGCAGCCGGGCGGTCAGCCGTCACAATGAGCAGTTCTTC. Translation gives CVSSRAVSRHNEQFF.

The chain employs TRBV4-1 and TRBJ1-1; D call uncertain. The CDR3 totals 13 residues. Between the trimmed V and J ends, which lost 1 base and 7 bases, there was a span of 10 bases. Germline values: CDR1 MGHRA, CDR2 YSYEKL. Here the CDR3 reads CASSQVGTVEAFF. Here the CDR3 DNA reads TGCGCCAGCAGCCAAGTCGGTACAGTTGAAGCTTTCTTT.

The chain carries TRBV12-3 or TRBV12-4 and TRBJ2-2, with D possibly TRBD1 on 5 matching bases. The germline V and J ends were trimmed by 4 bases and 3 bases, with 9 bases remaining between them. The length of the CDR3 is 14 residues. The CDR3 DNA reads as TGTGCCAGCAGTTGGCAGGGTTACACCGGGGAGCTGTTTTTT. Translated: CASSWQGYTGELFF.

In DNA, the CDR3 is TGCGCCAGCATGAAGACAGGGGGGGCGAACACCGGGGAGCTGTTTTTT. It is translated as CASMKTGGANTGELFF. This chain links TRBV10-2 with TRBJ2-2, with 9 nucleotides matching TRBD1. The CDR3 spans 16 residues. J lost 0 bases, V lost 7 bases, and 6 bases had no gene match. The germline CDR1 and CDR2 sequences are WSHSY and SAAADI.

This clonotype was counted between two and nine times. The chain is built from TRBV5-1 and TRBJ2-1, with D unresolved. The CDR3 totals 15 residues. The V end was cut by 0 bases, the J end by 7 bases, with 14 bases between. Germline values: CDR1 SGHRS, CDR2 YFSETQ. CDR3 in amino acids: CASSLDPGTANEQFF. CDR3 nucleotides: TGCGCCAGCAGCTTGGATCCGGGTACGGCGAATGAGCAGTTCTTC.

This clonotype was counted ten times or more. The chain links TRBV5-6 to TRBJ2-3; D unresolved. Germline values: CDR1 SGHDT, CDR2 YYEEEE. V was clipped by 2 bases and J by 8 bases, with 9 bases between them. The CDR3 is 12 residues long. In nucleotides, the CDR3 is TGTGCCAGCAGCTTCCCCACTGGTACGCAGTATTTT. This translates into CASSFPTGTQYF.

This clonotype has ten or more counts. V usage is TRBV6-1 and J usage is TRBJ2-7; D gene ambiguous. Germline CDR1 is MNHNS and CDR2 is SASEGT. V lost 1 base to trimming and J lost 4 bases, with 2 bases between them. The CDR3 covers 11 residues. The CDR3 here is CASSEGYEQYF. The CDR3 DNA is TGTGCCAGCAGTGAAGGGTACGAGCAGTACTTC.

This clonotype has at least ten counts. The V and J genes are TRBV12-3 or TRBV12-4 and TRBJ2-1; D gene unclear. The V end lost 6 bases, the J end lost 7 bases, and 16 bases lay between the germline ends. The CDR3 has 14 amino acids. Here the CDR3 DNA reads TGTGCCAGCAGCCATCCCCAAAGTGGGAATGAGCAGTTCTTC. It codes for CASSHPQSGNEQFF.

This clonotype has more than one count but fewer than ten. The chain recombines TRBV19 with TRBJ2-2; D remains unclear. The CDR3 spans 12 residues. Germline-derived CDR1 and CDR2 are LNHDA and SQIVND (reference sequence). Between the trimmed V and J ends, which lost 10 bases and 1 base, there was a span of 7 bases. CDR3 loop: CATDMNTGELFF. The CDR3 DNA is TGTGCCACCGATATGAACACCGGGGAGCTGTTTTTT.

This chain uses TRBV9 with TRBJ2-1, with TRBD2 matching over 7 bases. This CDR3 spans 16 amino acids. The germline V gene encodes CDR1 SGDLS and CDR2 YYNGEE. The V and J ends lost 6 bases and 3 bases, in that order; junction bases with no gene match: 12. The CDR3 nucleotides are TGTGCCAGCACCCCTGGAAGGCGGGAGTTCTACAATGAGCAGTTCTTC. Translated, it gives CASTPGRREFYNEQFF.

In this sample, this clonotype turned up many times. The chain links TRBV12-3 or TRBV12-4 to TRBJ2-6; TRBD2 agrees at 7 bases. This CDR3 is 17 amino acids long. Trimming took 7 bases from V and 0 from J; bases not matched to a gene: 9. CDR3 amino acids: CASNLIGGNSGANVLTF. The CDR3 region has the DNA TGTGCCAGCAACCTTATCGGGGGGAACTCTGGGGCCAACGTCCTGACTTTC.

Many counts were recorded for this clonotype. The chain joins TRBV20-1 to TRBJ2-3; TRBD1 matches at 7 bases. The CDR3 loop spans 13 amino acids. Trimming removed 4 bases from V and 3 bases from J; junction bases left unmatched: 4. Germline V gives CDR1 DFQATT, CDR2 SNEGSKA (reference sequence). For the CDR3, the DNA is TGCAGTGCTACCCGACAGGGTACAGATACGCAGTATTTT. Translated: CSATRQGTDTQYF.

This clonotype was counted only a few times. The chain recombines TRBV11-2 with TRBJ2-5, with D perhaps matching TRBD2 (6 bases). The germline V and J ends were trimmed by 5 bases and 2 bases, with 12 bases remaining between them. This CDR3 has 14 residues. Germline loops: CDR1 SGHAT, CDR2 FQNNGV. The CDR3 DNA sequence: TGTGCCAGCAGCAGGCCCGCGGGGCAAGAGACCCAGTACTTC. Encoded protein: CASSRPAGQETQYF.